The 8 T cell receptor beta chains presented below share a single source sample, sequenced in a study of radiotherapy plus CTLA-4 blockade in lung cancer. Produced via immunoSEQ multiplex PCR; TCRdb's table is partial and in-frame only. The repertoire holds tens of thousands of clones, with 79% as singletons. The starting material was peripheral blood, obtained from a patient treated with radiotherapy plus ipilimumab. These receptors all stem from a human donor with non-small cell lung cancer who had a complete response to radiotherapy plus ipilimumab.

The rearrangement links TRBV7-9 to TRBJ1-6; no firm D call. The CDR3 loop spans 15 amino acids. Trimming removed 1 base from V and 5 bases from J, with 9 bases in between. The germline CDR1 and CDR2 sequences are SEHNR and FQNEAQ (reference sequence). The CDR3 is CASSLGAVNNSPLHF. The CDR3, as DNA: TGTGCCAGCAGCTTAGGGGCAGTTAATAATTCACCCCTCCACTTT. Supplemented by reference TRBV7-9 and TRBJ1-6, the full variable domain reads DTGVSQNPRHKITKRGQNVTFRCDPISEHNRLYWYRQTLGQGPEFLTYFQNEAQLEKSRLLSDRFSAERPKGSFSTLEIQRTEQGDSAMYLCASSLGAVNNSPLHFGNGTRLTVT.

This chain joins TRBV7-6 and TRBJ2-7, with D possibly TRBD2 on 6 matching bases. V lost 0 bases, J lost 4 bases, and 13 bases lay in between. The CDR3 length is 15 residues. Germline assignment: CDR1 SGHVS and CDR2 FNYEAQ. The CDR3 DNA reads as TGTGCCAGCAGCTTAGCGCCCGGGAGAAGTTACGAGCAGTACGTC. Its protein product is CASSLAPGRSYEQYV.

The chain combines TRBV27 with TRBJ2-3; 12 nucleotides agree with TRBD2. After removal of 6 bases from V and 0 bases from J, the junction contained 13 bases not matched to a gene. CDR1 is MNHEY and CDR2 is SMNVEV in the germline V gene (reference sequence). The CDR3 runs 19 residues. The CDR3 is CASSPPVLAGGISTDTQYF. In nucleotides, the CDR3 is TGTGCCAGCAGCCCCCCCGTACTAGCGGGGGGAATTAGCACAGATACGCAGTATTTT.

This sequence joins TRBV19 and TRBJ1-4; the D gene is possibly TRBD1 (6 bases). CDR3 length equals 15 residues. V was shortened by 6 bases and J by 3 bases, with 14 bases between the two germline ends. Germline lookup yields CDR1 LNHDA and CDR2 SQIVND (reference sequence). DNA for the CDR3: TGTGCCAGTAGCACAGGGTTTCAGGCTAATGAAAAACTGTTTTTT. The encoded protein is CASSTGFQANEKLFF. The complete variable domain, with remaining parts taken from reference TRBV19 and TRBJ1-4, reads DGGITQSPKYLFRKEGQNVTLSCEQNLNHDAMYWYRQDPGQGLRLIYYSQIVNDFQKGDIAEGYSVSREKKESFPLTVTSAQKNPTAFYLCASSTGFQANEKLFFGSGTQLSVL.

This clone was counted a few times. The chain carries TRBV19 and TRBJ1-2; D call uncertain. With 0 bases removed from V and 5 bases from J, the gap between germline ends came to 10 bases. CDR1 LNHDA and CDR2 SQIVND come from the germline V gene (reference sequence). This CDR3 region has 14 residues. The CDR3 DNA is TGTGCCAGTAGTATAGAGGAGACACCGTATGGCTACACCTTC. Translated, it gives CASSIEETPYGYTF.

The V call is TRBV7-2, the J call TRBJ2-3; D is unclear. The CDR3 extends over 15 amino acids. V was shortened by 1 base and J by 4 bases, with 12 bases between the two germline ends. Per the germline V gene, CDR1 is SGHTA and CDR2 is FQGNSA. The CDR3, as DNA: TGTGCCAGCAGCTTAGAGATGTCACGGCCAGATACGCAGTATTTT. Protein: CASSLEMSRPDTQYF.

As concerns this clone: Germline is not matched at one junction end, which may reflect a read error. The chain carries TRBV13 and TRBJ2-7, with D tentatively TRBD1 (6 bases). The CDR3 has 15 residues. From germline, CDR1 is PRHDT and CDR2 FYEKMQ (reference sequence). The DNA of the CDR3 is TGTGCCAGCAGCTTAGGGGGGACATCCTCCCACGAGCAGTACTTC. Protein sequence: CASSLGGTSSHEQYF.

The chain couples TRBV28 to TRBJ2-7, with TRBD2 matching over 7 bases. Trimming at V came to 7 bases and at J to 3 bases, leaving 9 bases not matched to a gene. CDR3 size: 14 residues. CDR1 and CDR2 from the germline V gene are MDHEN and SYDVKM. The CDR3 protein is CASKPGGSGYEQYV. CDR3 DNA: TGTGCCAGCAAACCGGGGGGTAGCGGCTACGAGCAGTACGTC.